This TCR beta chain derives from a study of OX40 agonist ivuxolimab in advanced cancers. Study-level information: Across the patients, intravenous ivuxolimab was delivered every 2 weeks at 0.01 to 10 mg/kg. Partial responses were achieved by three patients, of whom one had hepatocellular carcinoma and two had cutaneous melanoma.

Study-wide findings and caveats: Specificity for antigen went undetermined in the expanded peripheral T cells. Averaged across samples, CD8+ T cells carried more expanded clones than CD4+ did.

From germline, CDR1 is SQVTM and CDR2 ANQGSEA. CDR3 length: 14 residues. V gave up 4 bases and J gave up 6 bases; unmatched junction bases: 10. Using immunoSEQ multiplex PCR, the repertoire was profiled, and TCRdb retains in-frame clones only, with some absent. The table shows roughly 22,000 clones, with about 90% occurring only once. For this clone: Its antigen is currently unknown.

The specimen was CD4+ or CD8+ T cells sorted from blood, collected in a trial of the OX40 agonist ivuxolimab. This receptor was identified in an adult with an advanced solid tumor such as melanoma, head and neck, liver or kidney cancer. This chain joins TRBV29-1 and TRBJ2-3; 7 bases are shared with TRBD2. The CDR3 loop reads CSVVRRERSDTQYF. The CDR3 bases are TGCAGCGTTGTTCGGCGGGAGCGGTCGGATACGCAGTATTTT.